The clone carrying this T cell receptor (beta chain) showed up just a few times. Antigen: not known. TCRdb fed the RT-PCR reads into MiXCR, producing one record per CDR3 protein. The table has fewer than 400,000 distinct CDR3 sequences, 20% to 25% seen once. This sample was included in a study of response to subunit inactivated influenza vaccine. Overall study results and limits: Each seasonal flu vaccination may recruit only limited new T cells, authors suggested.

The clonotype originates from a man in his fifties or sixties who received an inactivated influenza vaccine. The material was PBMCs from blood, obtained 21 months after vaccination.

CDR3 nucleotide sequence: TGTGCCTGGAGTGGCGGGGAATCAAGCTCCTACAATGAGCAGTTCTTC. This sequence encodes CAWSGGESSSYNEQFF. The chain links TRBV30 to TRBJ2-1; D may be TRBD2 (6 bases). Trimming stripped 1 base from V and 0 bases from J, with 13 bases between. Germline CDR1 and CDR2: GTSNPN and SVGIG (reference sequence). The CDR3 spans 16 residues. Full variable domain (rest looked up from reference TRBV30 and TRBJ2-1): SQTIHQWPATLVQPVGSPLSLECTVEGTSNPNLYWYRQAAGRGLQLLFYSVGIGQISSEVPQNLSASRPQDRQFILSSKKLLLSDSGFYLCAWSGGESSSYNEQFFGPGTRLTVL.